This note documents a single T cell receptor beta chain sequence. This clone was seen just once. It lacks a known antigen. No clone much larger than this one lies a single base away; base qualities are absent. Other DNA sequences of this sample code for an identical CDR3. This entry belongs to a study of PD-L1 blockade in urothelial cancer (dated by TCRdb to between 2016 and 2019). Some background on the complete study: Every patient began therapy in about 2014 and was given atezolizumab 1,200 mg intravenously every 3 weeks. About nine tenths of the roughly 29 patients were males with bladder-origin urothelial cancer, and about 65% of the roughly 30 reported a prior smoking history. Patients had an ECOG performance status of 0 or 1 and had received between 0 and 3 prior chemotherapy regimens. Blood samples were analyzed at two time points: 3 weeks after treatment start (second dose) and 6 weeks after treatment start. Blood samples gave a median of 141,255 T cells and 80,000 to 95,000 unique TCRs, with a median clonality of approximately 0.08. The study, an exploratory multi-omic analysis, examined somatic, immune and clinical correlates of response to PD-L1 blockade with atezolizumab in urothelial cancer. Pretreatment tumor samples and matched peripheral blood, collected serially before and after atezolizumab treatment, underwent TCR sequencing. Durable clinical benefit was defined as progression-free survival longer than 6 months, and TCR features were also tested against progression-free and overall survival. Whole exome sequencing and RNA sequencing of pretreatment tumors were performed alongside TCR sequencing in the same patients. Durable clinical benefit was achieved by nine patients but not by the remaining 20. Around 29 patients had pretreatment blood TCR-seq, some 25 had at least one posttreatment blood collection, and some 25 had tumor TCR-seq. Beyond this particular receptor, the publication reports: Small sample size (n of about 30) and many exploratory analyses mean the results are intended to be hypothesis-generating. Patients with durable benefit showed greater expansion of tumor-associated TCR clones in peripheral blood 3 weeks after starting treatment (n ≈ 21, p = 0.022). Improved progression-free and overall survival was found to be associated with pretreatment peripheral blood TCR clonality below the median.

The sample's time point label, in plain terms: peripheral blood 6 weeks after treatment start. A cohort of more than 25 patients with locally advanced or metastatic urothelial carcinoma, treated at Memorial Sloan Kettering on a trial protocol, was included. Peripheral blood mononuclear cells were collected from each patient pretreatment and during treatment, giving between 1 and 8 total time points per patient. The Qiagen DNeasy Blood extraction kit was used to purify genomic DNA from total PBMCs and tumor samples. PBMCs were collected pretreatment and during treatment and were isolated and stored as previously described. Synthetic TCR analog templates were spiked into each PCR so that absolute template abundance could be estimated from read counts. Using the immunoSEQ assay, TCRbeta CDR3 regions were amplified from genomic DNA with bias-controlled V and J gene primers. Rearranged TCRbeta segments were sequenced at approximately 20X coverage. For the original study's pipeline: Sequencing errors were corrected by clustering, and CDR3s were annotated against IMGT so that V, D and J genes could be assigned. Only productive TCRbeta rearrangements were used in downstream analyses, excluding out-of-frame or stop-codon sequences. Clonality was calculated as one minus the Shannon entropy normalized by the log of the number of unique productive sequences. Clones differing between time points or between blood and tumor were identified using Fisher's exact test with Benjamini-Hochberg correction, with an adjusted p below 0.01 applied as the threshold. TCRdb's version of the immuneACCESS table is confined to in-frame rearrangements and falls short of the full clone set. An unresolved V gene accounts for under half of the shortfall where checked; the remainder is of unknown origin. D and trimming were read from the DNA, whereas the V and J calls and clone size are those reported in that table. Counted in this sample were roughly 42,000 clones; 91% of them appeared once. The top ten clonotypes cover 7.3% of the sample.

The CDR3 holds 15 amino acids from the cysteine to the phenylalanine. CDR3 DNA is the only sequence kept; it has 45 bases, read in frame from the first base. V sheds 4 bases and J sheds 5 bases, leaving 15 bases between their ends. From a lookup of the germline V gene (reference sequence), CDR1 and CDR2 are MNHEY and SMNVEV. The V and J genes are TRBV27 and TRBJ1-5; matching of 5 bases hints at TRBD1 as the D gene. The clonotype was recovered from a man in his sixties or seventies with urothelial cancer. Here the sequenced sample was PBMCs, taken around atezolizumab (anti-PD-L1) treatment. The CDR3 has the sequence CASSSGRGRDQPQHF. The nucleotides are TGTGCCAGCAGTTCCGGGAGGGGACGGGATCAGCCCCAGCATTTT.